The 32 T cell receptor beta chains below all came from one sample that was sequenced in a study of read filtering for tumor transcriptome and immune sequencing. Molecular barcoded adaptors covering alpha/delta and beta/gamma chains were used on 400 ng RNA. MiXCR, run by TCRdb on the reads, gives a single entry per CDR3 protein. The sample yields about 24,000 distinct CDR3 sequences, approximately 22% seen once. The sequencing sample was made of a population of CD138-negative cells sorted from bone marrow. All receptors come from a donor aged 40 or over with multiple myeloma.

The V call is TRBV20-1, the J call TRBJ1-2, with a tentative D call TRBD1 (6 bases). From germline, CDR1 is DFQATT and CDR2 SNEGSKA (reference sequence). The V gene lost 4 bases and the J gene lost 1 base, with 7 bases spanning the gap. The CDR3 length is 12 residues. CDR3 nucleotides: TGCAGTGCTACCAGGGGTAACTATGGCTACACCTTC. Translation gives CSATRGNYGYTF.

To note about this clonotype: The junction departs from germline at one end; a sequencing error may be responsible. J is TRBJ2-1 and V is TRBV7-8, with TRBD2 matching over 8 bases. The CDR3 loop spans 16 amino acids. From germline, CDR1 is SGHVS and CDR2 FQNEAQ. The CDR3 nucleotides read TGTGCCAGCAGCCTCACCGGGACTAGTGGTTACAGTGAGCAGTTCTTC. It encodes CASSLTGTSGYSEQFF.

This clonotype appeared a few times. J is TRBJ1-5 and V is TRBV11-3; D is undetermined. The CDR3 runs 15 residues. Trimming left V 2 bases short and J 0 bases short, with 8 bases between. Germline V CDR1 and CDR2: SGHNT, YENEEA. The CDR3: CASSLPHYSNQPQHF. For the CDR3, the DNA is TGTGCCAGCAGCTTACCGCACTATAGCAATCAGCCCCAGCATTTT. Supplemented by reference TRBV11-3 and TRBJ1-5, the full variable domain reads EAGVVQSPRYKIIEKKQPVAFWCNPISGHNTLYWYLQNLGQGPELLIRYENEEAVDDSQLPKDRFSAERLKGVDSTLKIQPAELGDSAVYLCASSLPHYSNQPQHFGDGTRLSIL.

Concerning this clonotype itself: Being one base from a much bigger clone, this may be a read error. V and J are TRBV5-1 and TRBJ2-5; 12 bases are shared with TRBD2. The CDR3 is 16 residues long. Per germline, CDR1 SGHRS and CDR2 YFSETQ. J lost 9 bases, V lost 4 bases, and 13 bases had no gene match. The CDR3 loop reads CASSRTSGATLPAQYF. In DNA form, the CDR3 reads TGCGCCAGCAGCCGGACTAGCGGGGCCACCTTGCCGGCCCAGTACTTC.

This clonotype was detected many times. One end of the junction varies from germline; a read error may be responsible. V is TRBV20-1 and J is TRBJ2-3; 8 positions agree with TRBD2. This CDR3 spans 13 amino acids. From germline, CDR1 is DFQATT and CDR2 SNEGSKA (reference sequence). The CDR3 sequence is CSAMTSDTDMQYF. CDR3 nucleotide sequence: TGCAGTGCTATGACTAGCGACACAGATATGCAGTATTTT.

This clonotype was counted ten times or more. The V and J genes are TRBV2 and TRBJ2-1; possibly TRBD2 for D (5 bases). V shed 6 bases and J shed 4 bases, with 10 bases lying between them. The CDR3 consists of 13 residues. Per the germline V gene, CDR1 is SNHLY and CDR2 is FYNNEI. The CDR3 spells CASRETSYNEQFF. In nucleotides, the CDR3 is TGTGCCAGCAGAGAAACTAGTTACAATGAGCAGTTCTTC.

This clonotype was observed many times. This sequence joins TRBV30 and TRBJ1-2; 8 nucleotides match TRBD1. The germline gives CDR1 GTSNPN, CDR2 SVGIG (reference sequence). With 4 bases clipped from V and 4 bases from J, the junction kept 8 bases outside the gene matches. The CDR3 runs to 14 residues. For the CDR3, the DNA is TGTGCCTGGATCCCCTGGGACAGGCTCTATGGCTACACCTTC. Protein product: CAWIPWDRLYGYTF.

This chain connects TRBV4-1 to TRBJ1-5, with 9 bases matching TRBD1. V shed 0 bases, J shed 5 bases, and the junction held 5 bases outside the gene matches. Germline V CDR1 and CDR2: MGHRA, YSYEKL. The CDR3 spans 16 residues. The CDR3 loop reads CASSQEGTGRDQPQHF. The CDR3 DNA follows: TGCGCCAGCAGCCAAGAGGGGACAGGGAGAGATCAGCCCCAGCATTTT.

This clonotype was found many times. In DNA, the CDR3 is TGTGCCAGCAGCTTAGTACTACAGGGAGATACGCAGTATTTT. It encodes CASSLVLQGDTQYF. The chain recombines TRBV7-2 with TRBJ2-3; possible D gene TRBD1, 6 bases. Deletions cut 1 base from V and 5 bases from J, with 10 bases between. This CDR3 is built from 14 residues. Looked up from germline, CDR1 is SGHTA and CDR2 is FQGNSA.

Notes on this clonotype: Only one base separates this from a far larger clonotype, so it likely reflects a read error. The rearrangement links TRBV6-5 to TRBJ2-7; 8 positions agree with TRBD1. Germline V gene sequence: CDR1 MNHEY, CDR2 SVGAGI. The V and J ends lost 2 bases and 9 bases, in that order; junction bases with no gene match: 6. This CDR3 is built from 13 residues. This CDR3 reads CASSYDRGTVQYF. The CDR3 DNA sequence: TGTGCCAGCAGTTACGACAGGGGAACGGTGCAGTACTTC.

The sample holds many counts of this clonotype. The chain is built from TRBV4-1 and TRBJ2-3, with a weak D call TRBD2 (6 bases). The CDR3 runs to 17 residues. Trimming stripped 0 bases from V and 3 bases from J, with 16 bases between. Looked up from germline, CDR1 is MGHRA and CDR2 is YSYEKL. CDR3 nucleotides: TGCGCCAGCAGCCAAGATGCGGGGCCAACGGGGACAGATACGCAGTATTTT. This sequence encodes CASSQDAGPTGTDTQYF.

In this sample, this clonotype turned up a few times. This rearrangement joins TRBV3-1 to TRBJ2-7, with unresolved D. Trimming stripped 4 bases from V and 2 bases from J, with 15 bases between. CDR3 length: 15 amino acids. Germline V gene data show CDR1 as LGHDT and CDR2 as YNNKEL (reference sequence). CDR3 coding DNA: TGTGCCAGCAGCCGAGATATCAACCGACCCTACGAGCAGTACTTC. Protein sequence: CASSRDINRPYEQYF.

The gene calls are TRBV5-6 and TRBJ1-1, with a tentative D call TRBD1 (6 bases). Deletions cut 2 bases from V and 1 base from J, with 15 bases between. The germline CDR1 and CDR2 sequences are SGHDT and YYEEEE. The CDR3 runs 16 residues. CDR3 residues: CASSFRGSGRNTEAFF. The CDR3 nucleotides are TGTGCCAGCAGCTTTAGGGGGAGCGGGAGGAACACTGAAGCTTTCTTT.

This clonotype was picked up many times. The chain has TRBV19 and TRBJ1-5; no clear D gene. The CDR3 has 14 residues. V lost 3 bases and J lost 9, with 15 bases in between. Germline V gives CDR1 LNHDA, CDR2 SQIVND (reference sequence). The CDR3, as DNA: TGTGCCAGTAGTATGCAGTCTCGGTCGTCGCCCCAGCATTTT. Its translation is CASSMQSRSSPQHF.

This clonotype was recorded many times. The chain joins TRBV20-1 to TRBJ1-5; D might be TRBD1 (5 bases). This CDR3 contains 13 residues. V was trimmed by 0 bases and J by 3 bases, leaving 6 bases between them. The germline V gene encodes CDR1 DFQATT and CDR2 SNEGSKA (reference sequence). CDR3 coding DNA: TGCAGTGCTAGAGACAGGGCCAATCAGCCCCAGCATTTT. It codes for CSARDRANQPQHF.

The chain links TRBV7-9 to TRBJ2-1, with a possible D match to TRBD2 (7 bases). CDR1 SEHNR and CDR2 FQNEAQ come from the germline V gene (reference sequence). The CDR3 is 16 residues long. Trimming removed 5 bases at V and 3 bases at J, with 17 bases between. The CDR3 DNA reads TGTGCCAGCAGCCCATGGGGGGGGGGGCTCTACAATGAGCAGTTCTTC. This translates into CASSPWGGGLYNEQFF.

Many counts were recorded for this clonotype. This chain uses TRBV28 with TRBJ2-5; the D gene is possibly TRBD1 (6 bases). Trimming took off 4 bases at V and 5 bases at J, with 14 bases between the two ends. The germline V gene has CDR1 MDHEN and CDR2 SYDVKM. The CDR3 is 14 residues long. CDR3 DNA sequence: TGTGCCAGCAGTTCCGGACAGCCTCCGGAGACCCAGTACTTC. This sequence encodes CASSSGQPPETQYF.

This clonotype was recorded at least ten times. This chain joins TRBV7-9 and TRBJ2-3; D ambiguous. V was shortened by 4 bases and J by 6 bases, with 8 bases between the two germline ends. Germline values: CDR1 SEHNR, CDR2 FQNEAQ (reference sequence). CDR3 length: 12 residues. For the CDR3, the DNA is TGTGCCAGCAGCTCCGAGAGGGATACGCAGTATTTT. This codes for CASSSERDTQYF.

The chain is built from TRBV7-6 and TRBJ1-1; no reliable D call. V was trimmed by 5 bases and J by 3 bases, leaving 13 bases between them. The CDR3 loop spans 14 amino acids. Germline V gene lookup returns CDR1 SGHVS and CDR2 FNYEAQ. The CDR3 DNA reads as TGTGCCAGCAGCCGAGGGCTTTCGGACACTGAAGCTTTCTTT. The encoded protein is CASSRGLSDTEAFF. Supplemented by reference TRBV7-6 and TRBJ1-1, the full variable domain reads GAGVSQSPRYKVTKRGQDVALRCDPISGHVSLYWYRQALGQGPEFLTYFNYEAQQDKSGLPNDRFSAERPEGSISTLTIQRTEQRDSAMYRCASSRGLSDTEAFFGQGTRLTVV.

This clonotype was seen many times. V usage is TRBV7-9 and J usage is TRBJ2-6; no firm D call. V dropped 5 bases and J dropped 2 bases, with 7 bases sitting between them. Germline CDR1 is SEHNR and CDR2 is FQNEAQ (reference sequence). CDR3 length: 14 residues. Here the CDR3 DNA reads TGTGCCAGCAGCCAGATTACTGGGGCCAACGTCCTGACTTTC. This codes for CASSQITGANVLTF.

This clonotype showed up many times. This rearrangement joins TRBV6-1 to TRBJ1-6; D not resolved. The germline V gene encodes CDR1 MNHNS and CDR2 SASEGT. V gave up 2 bases and J gave up 10 bases, with 18 bases separating them. The CDR3 has 16 residues. CDR3 residues: CASSEIKGSVDSPLHF. The CDR3 DNA reads as TGTGCCAGCAGTGAAATCAAAGGCTCGGTGGACTCACCCCTCCACTTT.

The chain carries TRBV19 and TRBJ1-2; 8 positions match TRBD1. V dropped 7 bases and J dropped 5; count of bases not matched to a gene: 9. The CDR3 covers 14 residues. Per the germline V gene, CDR1 is LNHDA and CDR2 is SQIVND (reference sequence). The CDR3 loop is CASTPGQGFYGYTF. The CDR3 DNA is TGTGCCAGTACCCCCGGACAGGGTTTTTATGGCTACACCTTC.

Of note for this clonotype: One end of the junction does not line up with germline, which may come from a read error. The chain joins TRBV29-1 to TRBJ1-2; D is perhaps TRBD1 (5 bases). The CDR3 is 11 residues long. The germline CDR1 and CDR2 sequences are SQVTM and ANQGSEA. CDR3 nucleotide sequence: TGCAGCGCTGAAGAGTCAGGGAGGTACACCTTC. Translation gives CSAEESGRYTF.

Concerning this clonotype: This could be a read error, since a much larger clone is one nucleotide away. The CDR3 loop is CASTVRSGAPTSTDTQYF. CDR3 coding DNA: TGTGCCAGTACCGTACGTTCGGGGGCCCCGACTAGCACAGATACGCAGTATTTT. The chain uses TRBV19 and TRBJ2-3; possibly TRBD1 or TRBD2 for D (6 bases each). Per germline, CDR1 LNHDA and CDR2 SQIVND (reference sequence). The V end was cut by 7 bases, the J end by 0 bases, with 23 bases between. This CDR3 contains 18 residues. Drawing the rest from reference TRBV19 and TRBJ2-3, the complete variable domain is DGGITQSPKYLFRKEGQNVTLSCEQNLNHDAMYWYRQDPGQGLRLIYYSQIVNDFQKGDIAEGYSVSREKKESFPLTVTSAQKNPTAFYLCASTVRSGAPTSTDTQYFGPGTRLTVL.

The chain is built from TRBV5-1 and TRBJ2-5; D unclear. The germline V and J ends were trimmed by 1 base and 1 base, with 8 bases remaining between them. This CDR3 region has 14 residues. Germline assignment: CDR1 SGHRS and CDR2 YFSETQ. CDR3 loop: CASSLTAIQETQYF. The CDR3 nucleotides are TGCGCCAGCAGCTTGACTGCAATCCAAGAGACCCAGTACTTC.

The rearrangement uses TRBV7-2 and TRBJ2-4; D unresolved. CDR1 is SGHTA, CDR2 FQGNSA, per germline. CDR3 size: 13 residues. V lost 8 bases and J 0 bases, leaving 8 bases between the germline ends. In DNA form, the CDR3 reads TGTGCCAGCCTCTCTCTAGCCAAAAACATTCAGTACTTC. This translates into CASLSLAKNIQYF.

This clonotype was recorded a few times. The chain carries TRBV19 and TRBJ1-5; 7 nucleotides match TRBD1. V lost 5 bases, J lost 2 bases, and 9 bases stayed unmatched. CDR3 length: 16 amino acids. The germline V gene has CDR1 LNHDA and CDR2 SQIVND (reference sequence). As DNA, the CDR3 is TGTGCCAGTAGTGTCCCTAACAGGGGAGGCAATCAGCCCCAGCATTTT. Translating gives CASSVPNRGGNQPQHF.

Comments on this clonotype: A much larger clone is a single base away; this may be a read error. The V call is TRBV6-2 or TRBV6-3, the J call TRBJ2-1; TRBD2 is a possible D gene (6 bases). This CDR3 comprises 13 residues. The V end lost 6 bases, the J end lost 6 bases, and 12 bases lay between the germline ends. Germline V gene sequence: CDR1 MNHEY, CDR2 SVGEGT. CDR3 residues: CASRRETLNEQFF. The CDR3 region has the DNA TGTGCCAGCAGACGGGAGACCCTCAATGAGCAGTTCTTC.

This clonotype showed up many times. The V call is TRBV29-1, the J call TRBJ1-1; perhaps TRBD1 as D (5 bases). Germline V gene data show CDR1 as SQVTM and CDR2 as ANQGSEA. Trimming stripped 6 bases from V and 1 base from J, with 12 bases between. The CDR3 runs 13 residues. The CDR3 protein is CSVERQSNTEAFF. CDR3 nucleotide sequence: TGCAGCGTCGAGAGACAGTCGAACACTGAAGCTTTCTTT.

In this sample, this clonotype turned up many times. The V and J genes are TRBV5-4 and TRBJ1-4; TRBD1 matches at 7 bases. Trimming took 4 bases from V and 6 from J; bases not matched to a gene: 12. CDR1 SGHNT and CDR2 YYREEE come from the germline V gene (reference sequence). This CDR3 has 16 residues. The chain's CDR3 is CASSLPQGEDHEKLFF. The CDR3 nucleotides read TGTGCCAGCAGCCTGCCCCAGGGGGAGGATCATGAAAAACTGTTTTTT.

This clonotype appeared many times. This rearrangement joins TRBV3-1 to TRBJ2-3; D gene ambiguous. The CDR3 consists of 15 residues. Germline CDR1 and CDR2: LGHDT and YNNKEL (reference sequence). The ends were cut back, 0 bases at V and 1 base at J, with 8 bases in the middle. The DNA for the CDR3 is TGTGCCAGCAGCCAAGATCCGATAGGCACAGATACGCAGTATTTT. Amino acid sequence: CASSQDPIGTDTQYF.

Concerning this clonotype itself: At one boundary the junction diverges from the germline segment, which might be a read error. CDR3 nucleotide sequence: TGTGCCAACAGCCCCCGACCGCGGGCCGTTGAGCACGGGGAGCAGTTCTTC. This sequence encodes CANSPRPRAVEHGEQFF. V usage is TRBV7-8 and J usage is TRBJ2-1; a possible D gene is TRBD2 (5 bases). Germline CDR1 is SGHVS and CDR2 is FQNEAQ. This CDR3 comprises 17 residues.